Each of the 24 T cell receptor beta chains below was sequenced from the same sample in a study of neurological immune-mediated disorders. MiXCR, run by TCRdb on the 5' RACE reads, gives a single entry per CDR3 protein. Here the sample spans about 82,000 distinct CDR3 sequences, 2.5% to 3% being singletons. The sample taken for sequencing was PBMCs. These receptors came from a woman aged 25 to 39 with multiple sclerosis.

This clonotype was observed many times. The rearrangement links TRBV4-3 to TRBJ2-3; 8 bases align to TRBD2. With V trimmed by 0 bases and J by 1 base, 6 bases remained unmatched. This CDR3 region has 17 residues. Germline lookup yields CDR1 LGHNA and CDR2 YSLEER. The CDR3 coding sequence is TGCGCCAGCAGCCAAGATAGGATAGCGGGACGCACAGATACGCAGTATTTT. This gives the protein CASSQDRIAGRTDTQYF.

This clonotype was seen repeatedly, ten times or more. The J gene is TRBJ2-1, the V gene TRBV20-1; 12 nucleotides line up with TRBD2. The CDR3 loop spans 14 amino acids. Germline V gives CDR1 DFQATT, CDR2 SNEGSKA (reference sequence). The ends lost 2 bases at V and 9 bases at J; junction bases unmatched: 5. The CDR3 spells CSARPSGRAGEQFF. Written as DNA, the CDR3 is TGCAGTGCTAGACCTAGCGGGAGGGCGGGTGAGCAGTTCTTC.

This clonotype was counted many times. The gene calls are TRBV29-1 and TRBJ1-2; tentative D call: TRBD1 (5 bases). The CDR3 has 11 amino acids. CDR1 is SQVTM, CDR2 ANQGSEA, per germline. V lost 1 base and J 5 bases, leaving 5 bases between the germline ends. The CDR3 here is CSVEGGYGYTF. As DNA, the CDR3 is TGCAGCGTTGAAGGGGGGTATGGCTACACCTTC.

In this sample, this clonotype turned up many times. This chain links TRBV29-1 with TRBJ1-1; 7 bases are a match to TRBD1. CDR3 length: 13 amino acids. Germline CDR1 SQVTM, CDR2 ANQGSEA. The J segment lost 4 bases and the V segment lost 6 bases, leaving 8 bases of the junction unmatched. The CDR3 reads CSVSRGRVTEAFF. In DNA form, the CDR3 reads TGCAGCGTCAGCAGGGGGAGGGTCACTGAAGCTTTCTTT.

In this sample, this clonotype turned up many times. The rearrangement links TRBV7-2 to TRBJ2-2; D is unclear. Germline values: CDR1 SGHTA, CDR2 FQGNSA. The CDR3 loop spans 12 amino acids. V was trimmed by 4 bases and J by 8 bases, leaving 8 bases between them. DNA for the CDR3: TGTGCCAGCAGCTACGTTCTGGGGGAGCTGTTTTTT. As protein: CASSYVLGELFF.

Many counts were recorded for this clonotype. The chain combines TRBV6-5 with TRBJ2-1, with D perhaps TRBD2 (6 bases). CDR3 length: 14 residues. Per the germline V gene, CDR1 is MNHEY and CDR2 is SVGAGI. V was shortened by 5 bases and J by 8 bases, with 16 bases between the two germline ends. CDR3 DNA: TGTGCCAGCAGTCGGGGAGGCGGTATTTATGAGCAGTTCTTC. The encoded protein is CASSRGGGIYEQFF.

This clonotype was detected ten times or more. The chain has TRBV28 and TRBJ2-3; 10 positions agree with TRBD2. Germline CDR1 is MDHEN and CDR2 is SYDVKM. With V trimmed by 4 bases and J by 2 bases, 3 bases remained unmatched. This CDR3 contains 15 residues. CDR3 sequence (DNA): TGTGCCAGCAGTTCTAGCGGGAGCTCCACAGATACGCAGTATTTT. Its translation: CASSSSGSSTDTQYF.

This clonotype has at least ten counts. This sequence joins TRBV5-1 and TRBJ1-1; D possibly corresponds to TRBD1 (5 bases). CDR3 length: 14 amino acids. Germline assignment: CDR1 SGHRS and CDR2 YFSETQ. Between the trimmed V and J ends, which lost 2 bases and 3 bases, there was a span of 11 bases. DNA of the CDR3: TGCGCCAGCAGCTTTAATGGGGCGGACACTGAAGCTTTCTTT. Translation gives CASSFNGADTEAFF.

A remark on this clonotype: The conserved final phenylalanine or tryptophan is absent from the CDR3, which likely points to a read error. The genes are TRBV27 and TRBJ2-3, with 7 nucleotides matching TRBD1. The CDR3 is 15 amino acids. Per germline, CDR1 MNHEY and CDR2 SMNVEV (reference sequence). J was trimmed by 8 bases and V by 8 bases; bases with no gene match: 16. The CDR3 here is CASRNGQVSSLTQYC. In DNA, the CDR3 is TGTGCCAGCCGGAACGGACAGGTCTCATCACTTACGCAGTATTGT.

In this sample, this clonotype turned up many times. The rearrangement links TRBV29-1 to TRBJ2-1; possible D gene TRBD2, 6 bases. Trimming removed 4 bases at V and 6 bases at J, with 16 bases between. The germline gives CDR1 SQVTM, CDR2 ANQGSEA. The CDR3 consists of 14 residues. The CDR3 is CSVVDGGVPNEQFF. DNA for the CDR3: TGCAGCGTTGTGGACGGCGGGGTTCCCAATGAGCAGTTCTTC.

This clonotype was observed many times. The CDR3 DNA reads TGTGCCAGCAGACCGGGACTCTCCTCTGACCCCACAGATACGCAGTATTTT. This sequence encodes CASRPGLSSDPTDTQYF. The rearrangement links TRBV5-6 to TRBJ2-3, with a tentative D call TRBD2 (6 bases). Germline V gives CDR1 SGHDT, CDR2 YYEEEE. The V end was cut by 5 bases, the J end by 2 bases, with 21 bases between. The CDR3 is 17 amino acids.

In this sample, this clonotype turned up many times. The chain is built from TRBV7-9 and TRBJ2-1, with 8 bases lining up with TRBD2. Unmatched junction bases numbered 5, after V lost 0 bases and J lost 1 base. CDR1 and CDR2 (germline): SEHNR, FQNEAQ (reference sequence). CDR3 length equals 17 residues. The CDR3 nucleotides read TGTGCCAGCAGCTTAGCGCTTACTAGCGGATCCTACAATGAGCAGTTCTTC. Translating it yields CASSLALTSGSYNEQFF.

As for this clonotype: A read error may be the cause here, since a much bigger clone is one base away. The genes are TRBV5-1 and TRBJ2-2, with D perhaps matching TRBD1 (5 bases). Trimming removed 0 bases from V and 6 bases from J, with 12 bases in between. This CDR3 comprises 15 residues. Germline CDR1 SGHRS, CDR2 YFSETQ. The CDR3 coding sequence is TGCGCCAGCAGCTTGGGACAGAACCCCGCCGGGGAGCTGTTTTTT. Encoded protein: CASSLGQNPAGELFF.

This clonotype was seen many times. The chain combines TRBV27 with TRBJ2-3, with D perhaps TRBD1 (5 bases). Trimming took off 4 bases at V and 0 bases at J, with 11 bases between the two ends. Germline CDR1 and CDR2: MNHEY and SMNVEV (reference sequence). This CDR3 contains 15 residues. CDR3 bases: TGTGCCAGCAGTTGGCAAGGGGCTAGCACAGATACGCAGTATTTT. Protein product: CASSWQGASTDTQYF.

This clonotype was counted ten times or more. The rearrangement links TRBV21-1 to TRBJ1-5; the listed D gene, TRBD1, was not tested against the DNA. TRBV21-1 is assigned pseudogene status. The CDR3 has 15 residues. CDR3 sequence reads: CASTRRDRQDQPQHF. CDR3 nucleotides: TGTGCCAGCACCAGACGGGACAGGCAAGATCAGCCCCAGCATTTT.

At least ten counts were recorded for this clonotype. The chain links TRBV20-1 to TRBJ2-5; D unclear. Germline V gene lookup returns CDR1 DFQATT and CDR2 SNEGSKA (reference sequence). The CDR3 is made up of 16 amino acids. V lost 0 bases, J lost 1 base, and 15 bases lay in between. The CDR3 is CSARDQAQASQETQYF. The CDR3 nucleotides are TGCAGTGCTAGAGATCAGGCGCAGGCCTCCCAAGAGACCCAGTACTTC.

The sample holds many counts of this clonotype. The chain recombines TRBV25-1 with TRBJ1-4, with TRBD1 identical over 7 bases. The V gene's germline CDR1 is MGHDK and CDR2 SYGVNS. The length of the CDR3 is 15 residues. Unmatched junction bases numbered 12, after V lost 10 bases and J lost 4 bases. The CDR3 region is CATSIGTELNEKLFF. DNA of the CDR3: TGTGCCACCAGCATCGGGACAGAACTTAATGAAAAACTGTTTTTT.

This clonotype was seen many times. This chain uses TRBV10-3 with TRBJ2-1, with 14 bases aligning to TRBD2. Germline loops: CDR1 ENHRY, CDR2 SYGVKD. J was trimmed by 8 bases and V by 8 bases; bases with no gene match: 8. The CDR3 sequence is 15 residues long. For the CDR3, the DNA is TGTGCCATCCTAGCGGGACTAGCGGGAGAGGATGAGCAGTTCTTC. It translates to CAILAGLAGEDEQFF.

Many counts were recorded for this clonotype. The genes are TRBV11-3 and TRBJ2-1, with TRBD2 matching over 9 bases. Germline CDR1 is SGHNT and CDR2 is YENEEA. This CDR3 spans 17 amino acids. With 5 bases clipped from V and 0 bases from J, the junction kept 8 bases outside the gene matches. The CDR3 DNA sequence: TGTGCCAGCAGCATCCCATTAGCGGGAGCCTCCTACAATGAGCAGTTCTTC. Residues: CASSIPLAGASYNEQFF.

This clonotype was counted at least ten times. The V and J genes are TRBV3-1 and TRBJ2-7, with no clear D. This CDR3 spans 16 amino acids. The ends were cut back, 2 bases at V and 3 bases at J, with 17 bases in the middle. Germline V gene sequence: CDR1 LGHDT, CDR2 YNNKEL (reference sequence). CDR3 nucleotides: TGTGCCAGCAGCCAATGGCCGCTAGGTTCTCGCTACGAGCAGTACTTC. Protein sequence: CASSQWPLGSRYEQYF.

At least ten counts were recorded for this clonotype. The chain has TRBV27 and TRBJ1-4; the D gene is possibly TRBD1 (6 bases). Trimming pared 6 bases from V and 4 bases from J, leaving 9 bases between. Germline lookup yields CDR1 MNHEY and CDR2 SMNVEV (reference sequence). The length of the CDR3 is 13 residues. CDR3 in DNA: TGTGCCAGCAGCCAGGGGAATAATGAAAAACTGTTTTTT. Amino acid sequence: CASSQGNNEKLFF.

This clonotype has ten or more counts. The chain joins TRBV6-6 to TRBJ1-1; D is unclear. The CDR3 runs 13 residues. V gave up 3 bases and J gave up 1 base, with 6 bases separating them. Per the germline V gene, CDR1 is MNHNY and CDR2 is SVGAGI (reference sequence). The CDR3 sequence is CASSYDPNTEAFF. The DNA of the CDR3 is TGTGCCAGCAGTTATGACCCGAACACTGAAGCTTTCTTT.

This clonotype was found a few times. The chain links TRBV19 to TRBJ1-1; D is undetermined. Trimming left V 1 base short and J 1 base short, with 10 bases between. The CDR3 runs 15 residues. Germline V lookup: CDR1 LNHDA, CDR2 SQIVND (reference sequence). In DNA form, the CDR3 reads TGTGCCAGTAGTATAGTACCCGCAGGGAACACTGAAGCTTTCTTT. Its translation: CASSIVPAGNTEAFF.

This clonotype occurred many times. The chain couples TRBV5-1 to TRBJ2-3; 15 bases match TRBD2. CDR1 is SGHRS, CDR2 YFSETQ, per germline. The CDR3 is made up of 15 amino acids. Trimming removed 9 bases from V and 3 bases from J; junction bases left unmatched: 5. CDR3 DNA sequence: TGCGCCACCGGACTAGCGGGAGGGATAACAGATACGCAGTATTTT. Translating it yields CATGLAGGITDTQYF.